Below are 18 T cell receptor beta chains sequenced from a single sample in a study of T cells after yellow fever vaccination. Each CDR3 protein is one row after TCRdb ran MiXCR on the 5' RACE reads. The table has around 530,000 distinct CDR3 sequences, about a sixth seen once. Here the sequenced sample was PBMCs, taken less than 6 days after the first yellow fever vaccination. The source of these receptors is a man between 18 and 35 years old who received the YFV17D yellow fever vaccine.

As to this clonotype: A read error may explain this, as a much larger clone is one base away. The rearrangement joins TRBV10-3 to TRBJ2-7; D call uncertain. Trimming shortened V by 4 bases and J by 3 bases, and 4 bases separated the two germline ends. The CDR3 loop spans 11 amino acids. The germline CDR1 and CDR2 sequences are ENHRY and SYGVKD. This CDR3 is CAISVGYEQYF. The CDR3, as DNA: TGTGCCATCAGTGTGGGCTACGAGCAGTACTTC.

This clonotype was found a few times. The CDR3 loop reads CASSLYRGSYEQYV. The CDR3 coding sequence is TGTGCCAGCAGCCTATACAGGGGCTCCTACGAGCAGTACGTC. The chain uses TRBV7-8 and TRBJ2-7; TRBD1 agrees at 7 bases. Germline V gives CDR1 SGHVS, CDR2 FQNEAQ. This CDR3 contains 14 residues. V was clipped by 5 bases and J by 0 bases; unmatched bases: 4.

This clonotype was found a few times. The rearrangement joins TRBV4-1 to TRBJ1-2; D unresolved. The ends were cut back, 0 bases at V and 6 bases at J, with 11 bases in the middle. Germline V gene data show CDR1 as MGHRA and CDR2 as YSYEKL. The CDR3 runs to 14 residues. CDR3 protein: CASSQDYGSNGYTF. The CDR3 DNA reads TGCGCCAGCAGCCAAGATTACGGGTCCAATGGCTACACCTTC.

The chain combines TRBV5-1 with TRBJ2-3; 10 nucleotides match TRBD2. The ends lost 7 bases at V and 2 bases at J; junction bases unmatched: 10. The CDR3 totals 16 residues. Germline values: CDR1 SGHRS, CDR2 YFSETQ. CDR3 in DNA: TGCGCCAGCTCCCCCTCTAGCGGGGGATTCACAGATACGCAGTATTTT. This sequence encodes CASSPSSGGFTDTQYF.

This clonotype occurred a few times. The genes are TRBV6-2 or TRBV6-3 and TRBJ2-5, with D possibly TRBD2 on 5 matching bases. V dropped 6 bases and J dropped 7 bases, with 15 bases sitting between them. This CDR3 region has 13 residues. Germline CDR1 MNHEY, CDR2 SVGEGT. The CDR3 sequence is CASSQGLTGTQYF. The CDR3 DNA follows: TGTGCCAGCAGCCAAGGACTTACGGGGACCCAGTACTTC.

The V gene is TRBV7-2, the J gene TRBJ2-3; possibly TRBD2 for D (5 bases). Deletions cut 5 bases from V and 4 bases from J, with 16 bases between. The CDR3 sequence is 15 residues long. Per germline, CDR1 SGHTA and CDR2 FQGNSA. The CDR3 region is CASSRGWRKADTQYF. The CDR3 DNA follows: TGTGCCAGCAGCCGCGGGTGGAGGAAGGCAGATACGCAGTATTTT.

This clonotype was detected ten times or more. The chain links TRBV20-1 to TRBJ1-4, with D unclear. CDR3 size: 14 residues. The V end was cut by 3 bases, the J end by 0 bases, with 8 bases between. From germline, CDR1 is DFQATT and CDR2 SNEGSKA (reference sequence). The DNA of the CDR3 is TGCAGTGCTAGGGCAGGATCAACTAATGAAAAACTGTTTTTT. Its protein product is CSARAGSTNEKLFF.

This clonotype was seen at least ten times. CDR3 amino acids: CASSFKAIAGPDGSYNEQFF. CDR3 nucleotides: TGCGCCAGCAGCTTCAAGGCCATAGCGGGGCCCGACGGCTCCTACAATGAGCAGTTCTTC. The chain has TRBV5-1 and TRBJ2-1; TRBD2 matches at 8 bases. V shed 2 bases and J 0 bases; nucleotides not matched to a gene: 16. The CDR3 covers 20 residues. In germline, CDR1 is SGHRS, CDR2 YFSETQ. Full variable domain (outside the CDR3, taken from reference TRBV5-1 and TRBJ2-1): KAGVTQTPRYLIKTRGQQVTLSCSPISGHRSVSWYQQTPGQGLQFLFEYFSETQRNKGNFPGRFSGRQFSNSRSEMNVSTLELGDSALYLCASSFKAIAGPDGSYNEQFFGPGTRLTVL.

This rearrangement joins TRBV4-1 to TRBJ1-4; D might be TRBD1 (6 bases). CDR1 is MGHRA, CDR2 YSYEKL, per germline. Trimming pared 4 bases from V and 0 bases from J, leaving 15 bases between. The length of the CDR3 is 17 residues. The DNA for the CDR3 is TGCGCCAGCAGCCCTAGGACAGTCGATTCAACTAATGAAAAACTGTTTTTT. This sequence encodes CASSPRTVDSTNEKLFF.

The chain employs TRBV5-4 and TRBJ2-5; D remains ambiguous. The V and J ends lost 5 bases and 2 bases respectively, with 10 bases between them. The CDR3 spans 13 residues. From germline, CDR1 is SGHNT and CDR2 YYREEE (reference sequence). CDR3 residues: CASRSWSQETQYF. The CDR3, as DNA: TGTGCCAGCAGGTCGTGGTCACAAGAGACCCAGTACTTC.

Many counts were recorded for this clonotype. The chain links TRBV6-4 to TRBJ1-5, with a tentative D call TRBD1 (5 bases). The CDR3 has 13 amino acids. Germline CDR1 is MRHNA and CDR2 is SNTAGT. Trimming took 2 bases from V and 6 from J, leaving 8 bases between them. CDR3 sequence reads: CASSDEGIQPQHF. The CDR3 nucleotides are TGTGCCAGCAGTGACGAGGGGATTCAGCCCCAGCATTTT.

In this sample, this clonotype turned up a few times. The rearrangement links TRBV4-2 to TRBJ2-5, with 14 bases matching TRBD2. Germline CDR1 reads LGHNA; CDR2 reads YNFKEQ. V shed 1 base, J shed 0 bases, and the junction held 4 bases outside the gene matches. The CDR3 runs to 18 residues. The CDR3 sequence is CASSQGGTSGGDQETQYF. CDR3 bases: TGTGCCAGCAGCCAAGGCGGGACTAGCGGGGGAGACCAAGAGACCCAGTACTTC.

The chain combines TRBV6-1 with TRBJ2-5, with 12 bases fitting TRBD2. V trimming: 5 bases; J trimming: 0 bases; junction bases outside the gene matches: 4. CDR1 is MNHNS and CDR2 is SASEGT in the germline V gene. The CDR3 has 16 residues. CDR3 in amino acids: CASSPLAGGYQETQYF. The DNA for the CDR3 is TGTGCCAGCAGTCCCCTAGCGGGGGGGTACCAAGAGACCCAGTACTTC.

The chain employs TRBV4-3 and TRBJ1-1; D may be TRBD1 (5 bases). Germline V gives CDR1 LGHNA, CDR2 YSLEER. The CDR3 contains 14 residues. V was trimmed by 0 bases and J by 7 bases, leaving 12 bases between them. The CDR3 is CASSQDPRDSEAFF. In nucleotides, the CDR3 is TGCGCCAGCAGCCAAGATCCCAGGGATAGTGAAGCTTTCTTT.

The J gene is TRBJ2-7, the V gene TRBV11-3; D remains ambiguous. Germline-derived CDR1 and CDR2 are SGHNT and YENEEA. The CDR3 spans 8 residues. V was pared by 3 bases and J by 9 bases, with 0 bases between. CDR3 coding DNA: TGTGCCAGCAGCTTGCAGTACTTC. Amino acids: CASSLQYF.

This clonotype was seen more than once but under ten times. The CDR3, as DNA: TGTGCCAGCTCACCGACAGTACGCCAAAACATTCAGTACTTC. Its translation: CASSPTVRQNIQYF. The chain couples TRBV18 to TRBJ2-4, with D possibly matching TRBD1 (5 bases). Trimming left V 3 bases short and J 5 bases short, with 11 bases between. Germline CDR1 KGHSH, CDR2 LQKENI. The CDR3 is made up of 14 amino acids.

The chain uses TRBV4-3 and TRBJ2-1; 7 nucleotides match TRBD2. Unmatched junction bases numbered 19, after V lost 4 bases and J lost 4 bases. The CDR3 has 19 amino acids. The germline V gene encodes CDR1 LGHNA and CDR2 YSLEER. The CDR3 region has the DNA TGCGCCAGCAGCCGACGGGACTACCCAATATACCCTCCATACAATGAGCAGTTCTTC. It yields the protein CASSRRDYPIYPPYNEQFF.

This clonotype turned up a few times. This chain joins TRBV4-1 and TRBJ2-7; possibly TRBD2 for D (6 bases). Germline CDR1 MGHRA, CDR2 YSYEKL. Trimming left V 1 base short and J 5 bases short, with 15 bases between. CDR3 length equals 15 residues. CDR3 bases: TGCGCCAGCAGCCAAGGCTGGGGGGAACCCAACGAGCAGTACTTC. Translating gives CASSQGWGEPNEQYF.